What follows describes a single T cell receptor beta chain. Its target is unknown. The data stem from a study of identical twins. Study observations and caveats: Beta clonotypes that were abundant in cord blood contained fewer insertions, a pattern absent from memory repertoires.

Germline CDR1 KGHSH, CDR2 LQKENI. The CDR3 is made up of 15 amino acids. Trimming took off 6 bases at V and 4 bases at J, with 17 bases between the two ends. TCRdb re-derived calls from the 5' RACE reads in MiXCR, one entry per CDR3 protein. The sample has 18,000 or so distinct CDR3 sequences; approximately 71% are singletons. All donors were healthy, and all were Caucasian. The genes are TRBV18 and TRBJ2-3; the D gene could be TRBD1 or TRBD2 (6 bases each). The material sequenced was memory (CD45RO+) T cells sorted from blood. This TCR was recovered from a woman in her late teens or twenties in good health. This table probably holds off-target reads from a library built for another chain. CDR3 in amino acids: CASSDRGGYADTQYF. For the CDR3, the DNA is TGTGCCAGCTCGGACAGAGGAGGGTACGCAGATACGCAGTATTTT. The full variable domain, in which reference TRBV18 and TRBJ2-3 provide the parts outside the CDR3, is NAGVMQNPRHLVRRRGQEARLRCSPMKGHSHVYWYRQLPEEGLKFMVYLQKENIIDESGMPKERFSAEFPKEGPSILRIQQVVRGDSAAYFCASSDRGGYADTQYFGPGTRLTVL.